Shown below are 2 T cell receptor beta chains from a single sample sequenced in a study of identical twins. TCRdb independently ran MiXCR on the 5' RACE reads; one entry per CDR3 protein. The sample holds roughly 350,000 distinct CDR3 sequences, approximately 13% seen once. The data were also submitted as part of a second study, on yellow fever vaccine responses in identical twins.

Sequencing used CD8+ T cells sorted from blood. Receptors originate from a woman aged 18-29 years in good health.

This clonotype was picked up a small number of times. The V gene is TRBV5-6, the J gene TRBJ2-7; 7 bases are a match to TRBD1. Germline V lookup: CDR1 SGHDT, CDR2 YYEEEE. The trim removed 2 bases at V and 6 bases at J, leaving 8 bases unmatched. The CDR3 loop spans 14 amino acids. CDR3 amino acids: CASSFGTVGVEQYV. CDR3 nucleotide sequence: TGTGCCAGCAGCTTCGGGACAGTGGGGGTCGAGCAGTACGTC.

The chain links TRBV7-9 to TRBJ2-7; the match to TRBD2 covers 12 bases. With 2 bases clipped from V and 3 bases from J, the junction kept 2 bases outside the gene matches. CDR1 SEHNR and CDR2 FQNEAQ come from the germline V gene (reference sequence). The CDR3 runs 15 residues. The CDR3 sequence is CASSLTSGGHYEQYV. The CDR3 DNA follows: TGTGCCAGCAGCTTAACTAGCGGGGGGCACTACGAGCAGTACGTC.